Given below is one T cell receptor beta chain in context. Generated by immunoSEQ multiplex PCR, the TCRdb table keeps only in-frame clones and is missing some. The table lists about 110,000 clones, just under 90% of them singletons. The data were taken from a study of blood T cell repertoires in COVID-19. This CDR3 contains 14 residues. Germline CDR1 WSHSY, CDR2 SAAADI. Trimming removed 0 bases from V and 6 bases from J, with 9 bases in between. This chain links TRBV10-2 with TRBJ1-5; TRBD1 might be the D (6 bases). This clonotype was sampled from a woman aged 50 to 65 with acute or convalescent COVID-19. The sample comprised peripheral blood. This chain's CDR3 is CASSESFRGQPQHF. CDR3 nucleotides: TGCGCCAGCAGTGAGTCTTTCAGGGGTCAGCCCCAGCATTTT.